A single sample gave rise to the 16 T cell receptor beta chains below, sequenced in a study of vaccination and CD4 T cells after COVID-19. Stated treatment: roughly 10-day PBMC culture with coronavirus spike peptide pools or control peptides (ViraFEST assay). No antigen has been identified for these receptors. Sequenced with the Oncomine TCR Beta short-read assay was DNA taken from cultured CD4+ T cells. TCRdb reprocessed the PCR reads via MiXCR and lists one record per CDR3 protein. The sample gives about 6,800 distinct CDR3 sequences, about 25% of which show up once; around 9.5% is in the top ten. Specimen: CD4+ T cells from blood, cultured in vitro, collected after SARS-CoV-2 vaccination. Receptors were obtained from a human donor who had recovered from COVID-19.

This clonotype was picked up a small number of times. The CDR3 coding sequence is TGTGCCAGCAGAGGGGGAAAATGGAACACTGAAGCTTTCTTT. Its protein is CASRGGKWNTEAFF. The chain joins TRBV6-1 to TRBJ1-1, with D possibly TRBD1 on 6 matching bases. The V gene lost 6 bases and the J gene lost 1 base, with 12 bases spanning the gap. Per germline, CDR1 MNHNS and CDR2 SASEGT. This CDR3 is built from 14 residues.

This clonotype ranks as medium-sized. The rearrangement uses TRBV7-2 and TRBJ2-1; 11 bases fit TRBD2. The CDR3 length is 14 residues. V dropped 3 bases and J dropped 5; count of bases not matched to a gene: 0. CDR1 SGHTA and CDR2 FQGNSA come from the germline V gene. The CDR3 DNA follows: TGTGCCAGCAGCTTGGGACTAGCGGACAATGAGCAGTTCTTC. It translates to CASSLGLADNEQFF. The full variable domain, rest sourced from reference TRBV7-2 and TRBJ2-1, is GAGVSQSPSNKVTEKGKDVELRCDPISGHTALYWYRQSLGQGLEFLIYFQGNSAPDKSGLPSDRFSAERTGGSVSTLTIQRTQQEDSAVYLCASSLGLADNEQFFGPGTRLTVL.

This chain connects TRBV7-9 to TRBJ1-1; D not certain. The CDR3 length is 13 residues. Trimming took off 1 base at V and 6 bases at J, with 9 bases between the two ends. CDR1 SEHNR and CDR2 FQNEAQ come from the germline V gene (reference sequence). This CDR3 is CASSLEFGAEAFF. CDR3 DNA sequence: TGTGCCAGCAGCTTAGAGTTCGGGGCTGAAGCTTTCTTT.

The rearrangement links TRBV15 to TRBJ2-1; 9 nucleotides match TRBD1. The CDR3 spans 16 residues. Per the germline V gene, CDR1 is LNHNV and CDR2 is YYDKDF (reference sequence). The junction had 11 bases not matched to a gene; V was cut back by 2 bases and J by 9 bases. CDR3 nucleotide sequence: TGTGCCACCAGCAGACTAGGGGGGACAGGGTCGTCTGAGCAGTTCTTC. Translating gives CATSRLGGTGSSEQFF.

This clonotype was picked up a small number of times. V is TRBV28 and J is TRBJ1-2; possible D gene TRBD1, 6 bases. The CDR3 extends over 16 amino acids. V was pared by 3 bases and J by 0 bases, with 14 bases between. The germline V gene encodes CDR1 MDHEN and CDR2 SYDVKM. CDR3 DNA sequence: TGTGCCAGCAGTTTGTGGGGGACACTAGCTAACTATGGCTACACCTTC. Its translation is CASSLWGTLANYGYTF.

By proportion, this clonotype is medium-sized. The V call is TRBV20-1, the J call TRBJ2-7, with D perhaps given as TRBD1 or TRBD2 (5 bases each). This CDR3 spans 11 amino acids. The V gene lost 1 base and the J gene lost 6 bases, with 7 bases spanning the gap. Germline CDR1 reads DFQATT; CDR2 reads SNEGSKA (reference sequence). CDR3 protein: CSARGGAEQYF. Here the CDR3 DNA reads TGCAGTGCTAGAGGAGGGGCCGAGCAGTACTTC.

This clonotype occurred a few times. The V and J genes are TRBV2 and TRBJ2-1; D is possibly TRBD2 (6 bases). Germline CDR1 SNHLY, CDR2 FYNNEI. CDR3 length: 12 amino acids. Trimming pared 3 bases from V and 13 bases from J, leaving 13 bases between. The CDR3 sequence: CASSEIGGDQFF. CDR3 DNA sequence: TGTGCCAGCAGTGAGATTGGAGGGGACCAGTTCTTC.

The gene calls are TRBV20-1 and TRBJ2-7; a possible D gene is TRBD1 (6 bases). The germline V gene has CDR1 DFQATT and CDR2 SNEGSKA (reference sequence). CDR3 size: 14 residues. The germline V and J ends were trimmed by 2 bases and 3 bases, with 14 bases remaining between them. This CDR3 is CSARPSTGVYEQYF. The CDR3 DNA reads TGCAGTGCTAGACCCTCGACAGGTGTCTACGAGCAGTACTTC.

There are a few counts of this clonotype. The chain combines TRBV27 with TRBJ1-2; a possible D gene is TRBD1 (5 bases). Germline CDR1 reads MNHEY; CDR2 reads SMNVEV (reference sequence). Trimming took 6 bases from V and 5 from J, leaving 13 bases between them. The CDR3 length is 13 residues. CDR3 in amino acids: CASRGRGSYGYTF. Written as DNA, the CDR3 is TGTGCCAGCAGAGGCCGGGGGAGTTATGGCTACACCTTC.

This chain connects TRBV20-1 to TRBJ2-1, with D maybe TRBD2 (6 bases). The ends were cut back, 6 bases at V and 1 base at J, with 19 bases in the middle. This CDR3 spans 16 amino acids. In germline, CDR1 is DFQATT, CDR2 SNEGSKA (reference sequence). The CDR3 spells CSARTIRGNSYNEQFF. CDR3 DNA: TGCAGTGCCAGGACGATCCGGGGGAATTCCTACAATGAGCAGTTCTTC.

This clonotype is a singleton in its sample. The genes are TRBV7-8 and TRBJ1-5; perhaps TRBD1 as D (6 bases). CDR3 length: 14 residues. The V end was cut by 3 bases, the J end by 8 bases, with 14 bases between. Germline CDR1 is SGHVS and CDR2 is FQNEAQ. The CDR3 here is CASSFGGGAEPQHF. In DNA, the CDR3 is TGTGCCAGCAGCTTTGGGGGGGGGGCGGAGCCCCAGCATTTT.

This chain uses TRBV28 with TRBJ1-5, with 7 bases lining up with TRBD1. The trim removed 3 bases at V and 2 bases at J, leaving 4 bases unmatched. CDR1 is MDHEN, CDR2 SYDVKM, per germline. This CDR3 is 15 amino acids long. In DNA, the CDR3 is TGTGCCAGCAGTTTCCCCCAGGGGGGCAATCAGCCCCAGCATTTT. This gives the protein CASSFPQGGNQPQHF.

This clonotype was recorded a few times. V is TRBV20-1 and J is TRBJ1-5; 8 positions match TRBD1. This CDR3 spans 15 amino acids. V lost 1 base to trimming and J lost 3 bases; unmatched junction nucleotides: 5. Germline CDR1 is DFQATT and CDR2 is SNEGSKA (reference sequence). The CDR3 sequence: CSARAPTGDNQPQHF. For the CDR3, the DNA is TGCAGTGCTAGAGCCCCGACAGGGGACAATCAGCCCCAGCATTTT.

This clonotype is medium-sized in the sample. J is TRBJ2-7 and V is TRBV6-2 or TRBV6-3; D may be TRBD1 (6 bases). The germline V gene encodes CDR1 MNHEY and CDR2 SVGEGT. This CDR3 spans 13 amino acids. Trimming shortened V by 6 bases and J by 5 bases, and 14 bases separated the two germline ends. CDR3 bases: TGTGCCAGCAGGGGACCAGGGGTCCACGAGCAGTACTTC. Translating it yields CASRGPGVHEQYF.

This clonotype was found once. The chain uses TRBV7-3 and TRBJ1-1, with D possibly TRBD1 on 6 matching bases. This CDR3 is 15 amino acids long. The germline V gene has CDR1 SGHTA and CDR2 FQGTGA. V lost 5 bases to trimming and J lost 0 bases, with 13 bases between them. The CDR3 region has the DNA TGTGCCAGCAGCCCCGGACAGATTTTGAACACTGAAGCTTTCTTT. Amino acids: CASSPGQILNTEAFF.

V gene TRBV5-4 combines with J gene TRBJ1-6; D not resolved. Germline CDR1 SGHNT, CDR2 YYREEE (reference sequence). V lost 1 base and J 7 bases, leaving 9 bases between the germline ends. This CDR3 contains 14 residues. The CDR3 sequence is CASSLLIGNSPLHF. The CDR3 bases are TGTGCCAGCAGCTTGTTAATCGGGAATTCACCCCTCCACTTT.